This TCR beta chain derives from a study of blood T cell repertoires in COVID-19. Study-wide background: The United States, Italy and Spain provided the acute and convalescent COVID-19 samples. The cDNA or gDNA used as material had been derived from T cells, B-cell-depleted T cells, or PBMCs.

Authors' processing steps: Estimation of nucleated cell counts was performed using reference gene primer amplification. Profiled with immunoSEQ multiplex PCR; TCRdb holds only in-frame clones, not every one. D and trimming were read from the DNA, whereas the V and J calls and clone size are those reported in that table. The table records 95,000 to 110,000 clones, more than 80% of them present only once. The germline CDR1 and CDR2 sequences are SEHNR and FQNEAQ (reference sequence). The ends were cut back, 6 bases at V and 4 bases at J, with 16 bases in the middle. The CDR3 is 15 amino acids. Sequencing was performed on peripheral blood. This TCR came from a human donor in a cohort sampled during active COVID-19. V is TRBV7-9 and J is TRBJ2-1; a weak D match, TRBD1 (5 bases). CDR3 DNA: TGTGCCAGCAGTCCGGACATAAATGGTTACAATGAGCAGTTCTTC. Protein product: CASSPDINGYNEQFF.